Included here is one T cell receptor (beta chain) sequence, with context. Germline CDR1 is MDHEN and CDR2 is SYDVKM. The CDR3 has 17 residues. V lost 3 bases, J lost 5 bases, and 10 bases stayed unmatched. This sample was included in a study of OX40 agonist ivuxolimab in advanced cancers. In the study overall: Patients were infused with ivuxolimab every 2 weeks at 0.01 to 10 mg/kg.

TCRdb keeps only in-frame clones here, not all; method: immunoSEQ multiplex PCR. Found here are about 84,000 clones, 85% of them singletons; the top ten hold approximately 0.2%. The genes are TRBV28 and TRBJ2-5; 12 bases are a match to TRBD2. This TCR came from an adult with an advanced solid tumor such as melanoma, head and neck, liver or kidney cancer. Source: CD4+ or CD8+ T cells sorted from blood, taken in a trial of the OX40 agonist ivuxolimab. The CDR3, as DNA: TGTGCCAGCAGTTTCGTGCGTCTAGCGGGAGGGCCGGAGACCCAGTACTTC. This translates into CASSFVRLAGGPETQYF.